This entry lists 21 T cell receptor beta chains sequenced from one sample in a study of blood T cell repertoires in COVID-19. Profiled with immunoSEQ multiplex PCR; TCRdb holds only in-frame clones, not every one. The sample includes about 46,000 clones, 75% to 90% of them seen just once. The specimen was peripheral blood. Receptors originate from a middle-aged man with acute or convalescent COVID-19.

V and J are TRBV19 and TRBJ1-2; D uncertain. V was shortened by 8 bases and J by 5 bases, with 18 bases between the two germline ends. The germline CDR1 and CDR2 sequences are LNHDA and SQIVND (reference sequence). The CDR3 loop spans 14 amino acids. The CDR3, as DNA: TGTGCCAGTCGGAGTCGAGAAGTTTCATATGGCTACACCTTC. Its protein is CASRSREVSYGYTF.

This rearrangement joins TRBV10-3 to TRBJ1-6; 8 bases are a match to TRBD1. The CDR3 has 15 residues. Trimming at V came to 3 bases and at J to 5 bases, leaving 3 bases not matched to a gene. Germline values: CDR1 ENHRY, CDR2 SYGVKD. CDR3 sequence reads: CAISDLTGDNSPLHF. The CDR3 nucleotides read TGTGCCATCAGTGACTTGACAGGGGATAATTCACCCCTCCACTTT.

The CDR3 sequence: CASSFGLVDYGYTF. In nucleotides, the CDR3 is TGTGCCAGCAGCTTCGGGTTAGTTGACTATGGCTACACCTTC. The chain carries TRBV7-2 and TRBJ1-2; unclear D gene. This CDR3 is 14 amino acids long. V was clipped by 3 bases and J by 3 bases, with 11 bases between them. CDR1 and CDR2 from the germline V gene are SGHTA and FQGNSA.

This clone has a handful of counts. This CDR3 reads CASSLEGGRETQYF. DNA for the CDR3: TGTGCCAGCAGCTTGGAAGGGGGCCGGGAGACCCAGTACTTC. The chain recombines TRBV5-4 with TRBJ2-5, with 7 bases matching TRBD1. This CDR3 comprises 14 residues. Germline CDR1 reads SGHNT; CDR2 reads YYREEE (reference sequence). V was pared by 0 bases and J by 5 bases, with 4 bases of the junction left unmatched.

The V and J genes are TRBV4-3 and TRBJ1-4; 9 nucleotides line up with TRBD1. The V gene's germline CDR1 is LGHNA and CDR2 YSLEER. This CDR3 region has 17 residues. The J segment lost 11 bases and the V segment lost 0 bases, leaving 13 bases of the junction unmatched. In nucleotides, the CDR3 is TGCGCCAGCAGCCAAGATTGGGGATTCGGGACAGGGTATAAACTGTTTTTT. Encoded protein: CASSQDWGFGTGYKLFF.

The V gene is TRBV24-1, the J gene TRBJ2-1; 8 bases are a match to TRBD1. Germline trimming cut 4 bases from V and 9 bases from J; bases unmatched to any gene: 16. The CDR3 extends over 17 amino acids. Germline assignment: CDR1 KGHDR and CDR2 SFDVKD. This CDR3 is CATSETRAGQGEGEQFF. CDR3 nucleotide sequence: TGTGCCACCAGTGAGACCCGGGCCGGACAGGGCGAAGGTGAGCAGTTCTTC.

V gene TRBV5-8 combines with J gene TRBJ1-6; 8 nucleotides line up with TRBD1. This CDR3 region has 14 residues. V lost 1 base to trimming and J lost 8 bases; unmatched junction nucleotides: 2. Germline V lookup: CDR1 SGHTS, CDR2 YDEGEE. The CDR3 sequence is CASSLPDRDSPLHF. Written as DNA, the CDR3 is TGTGCCAGCAGCTTGCCGGACAGGGATTCACCCCTCCACTTT.

This clone showed up just a few times. This sequence joins TRBV11-3 and TRBJ2-7; tentatively, D is TRBD1 (5 bases). With 5 bases removed from V and 5 bases from J, the gap between germline ends came to 13 bases. Germline loops: CDR1 SGHNT, CDR2 YENEEA. The CDR3 extends over 13 amino acids. DNA of the CDR3: TGTGCCAGCAGCCCCCAGGGTTCGGACGAGCAGTACTTC. Encoded protein: CASSPQGSDEQYF. The entire variable domain, with the rest obtained from reference TRBV11-3 and TRBJ2-7, is as follows: EAGVVQSPRYKIIEKKQPVAFWCNPISGHNTLYWYLQNLGQGPELLIRYENEEAVDDSQLPKDRFSAERLKGVDSTLKIQPAELGDSAVYLCASSPQGSDEQYFGPGTRLTVT.

The V gene is TRBV6-5, the J gene TRBJ2-7; a possible D gene is TRBD2 (5 bases). V was clipped by 2 bases and J by 5 bases, with 10 bases between them. The germline V gene encodes CDR1 MNHEY and CDR2 SVGAGI. The CDR3 sequence is 13 residues long. CDR3 amino acids: CASSYRGRDEQYF. For the CDR3, the DNA is TGTGCCAGCAGTTACCGAGGGCGGGACGAGCAGTACTTC.

This chain links TRBV28 with TRBJ2-1; 7 positions agree with TRBD2. Unmatched junction bases numbered 7, after V lost 7 bases and J lost 4 bases. Germline values: CDR1 MDHEN, CDR2 SYDVKM. This CDR3 is 14 amino acids long. The CDR3 DNA sequence: TGTGCCAGCACAAGGAGCGGGACTTACAATGAGCAGTTCTTC. Amino acids: CASTRSGTYNEQFF.

The chain has TRBV28 and TRBJ2-7, with D uncertain. V lost 1 base to trimming and J lost 6 bases, with 7 bases between them. This CDR3 has 12 amino acids. CDR1 is MDHEN, CDR2 SYDVKM, per germline. In DNA form, the CDR3 reads TGTGCCAGCAGTTTATTAGACTCCGAGCAGTACTTC. It translates to CASSLLDSEQYF.

The V gene is TRBV24-1, the J gene TRBJ2-5, with TRBD2 matching over 10 bases. This CDR3 region has 16 residues. V was pared by 3 bases and J by 5 bases, with 8 bases of the junction left unmatched. Germline lookup yields CDR1 KGHDR and CDR2 SFDVKD. This CDR3 is CATSDTGLAAVETQYF. CDR3 coding DNA: TGTGCCACCAGTGATACTGGACTAGCGGCCGTGGAGACCCAGTACTTC.

This chain links TRBV7-2 with TRBJ1-2, with TRBD1 matching 7 bases. The ends lost 1 base at V and 6 bases at J; junction bases unmatched: 5. The CDR3 has 14 residues. CDR1 and CDR2 from the germline V gene are SGHTA and FQGNSA. The CDR3 here is CASSLVYQGDGYTF. The CDR3, as DNA: TGTGCCAGCAGCTTAGTATACCAGGGGGATGGCTACACCTTC. Together with reference TRBV7-2 and TRBJ1-2, the CDR3 gives the full variable domain: GAGVSQSPSNKVTEKGKDVELRCDPISGHTALYWYRQSLGQGLEFLIYFQGNSAPDKSGLPSDRFSAERTGGSVSTLTIQRTQQEDSAVYLCASSLVYQGDGYTFGSGTRLTVV.

The chain recombines TRBV6-5 with TRBJ1-2, with 7 bases fitting TRBD1. Germline V gives CDR1 MNHEY, CDR2 SVGAGI. Trimming removed 8 bases from V and 4 bases from J; junction bases left unmatched: 4. The CDR3 length is 12 residues. As DNA, the CDR3 is TGTGCCAGCCGGGACAGAGGCTATGGCTACACCTTC. Its protein is CASRDRGYGYTF.

The gene calls are TRBV19 and TRBJ2-1; 10 bases match TRBD2. CDR3 length equals 16 residues. V was pared by 3 bases and J by 4 bases, with 6 bases of the junction left unmatched. Germline loops: CDR1 LNHDA, CDR2 SQIVND (reference sequence). This CDR3 reads CASSITSGTRYNEQFF. The DNA for the CDR3 is TGTGCCAGTAGTATTACTAGCGGGACAAGGTACAATGAGCAGTTCTTC.

The J gene is TRBJ2-5, the V gene TRBV6-5, with a tentative D call TRBD2 (6 bases). Germline V CDR1 and CDR2: MNHEY, SVGAGI. Trimming cost V 10 bases and J 5 bases, with 20 bases left between them. The CDR3 runs 14 residues. For the CDR3, the DNA is TGTGCCACCGAGAAAGGGTTGCGGGGCGAGACCCAGTACTTC. Translated, it gives CATEKGLRGETQYF.

The chain recombines TRBV7-9 with TRBJ1-4; TRBD1 matches 9 bases. J gave up 4 bases and V 5 bases, and 5 bases lay outside the gene matches. The CDR3 spans 15 residues. Germline V gene lookup returns CDR1 SEHNR and CDR2 FQNEAQ (reference sequence). CDR3 coding DNA: TGTGCCAGCAGCCGTACAGGGGGCATTAATGAAAAACTGTTTTTT. Translated, it gives CASSRTGGINEKLFF.

The gene calls are TRBV4-2 and TRBJ1-6, with 11 bases that match TRBD1. The CDR3 has 16 amino acids. Germline CDR1 reads LGHNA; CDR2 reads YNFKEQ. The trim removed 0 bases at V and 7 bases at J, leaving 2 bases unmatched. The CDR3 sequence: CASSQEDRGQNSPLHF. Here the CDR3 DNA reads TGTGCCAGCAGCCAAGAGGACAGGGGGCAAAATTCACCCCTCCACTTT.

The chain couples TRBV5-1 to TRBJ2-7; the match to TRBD2 covers 7 bases. This CDR3 comprises 15 residues. Trimming cost V 0 bases and J 5 bases; bases outside gene matches: 8. Germline loops: CDR1 SGHRS, CDR2 YFSETQ. This CDR3 reads CASSLVGGSADEQYF. The DNA of the CDR3 is TGCGCCAGCAGCTTGGTAGGCGGGAGTGCCGACGAGCAGTACTTC.

This clone has just one count. The chain carries TRBV2 and TRBJ2-3, with a weak D call TRBD1 (5 bases). Germline values: CDR1 SNHLY, CDR2 FYNNEI. CDR3 length: 12 residues. Trimming cost V 6 bases and J 5 bases, with 9 bases left between them. This CDR3 is CASSKGKDTQYF. DNA for the CDR3: TGTGCCAGCAGCAAGGGGAAAGATACGCAGTATTTT.

The V gene is TRBV10-2, the J gene TRBJ2-5, with a possible D match to TRBD2 (7 bases). CDR1 WSHSY and CDR2 SAAADI come from the germline V gene. The CDR3 consists of 14 residues. V dropped 8 bases and J dropped 1 base, with 14 bases sitting between them. The DNA for the CDR3 is TGCGCCAGCCAACAGGGAGGGGGCCAAGAGACCCAGTACTTC. It encodes CASQQGGGQETQYF.